The source of this T cell receptor beta chain is a study of identical twins (TCRdb year 2016). For the study in its entirety: The study deep-sequenced TCR alpha and beta repertoires from monozygotic twins, unrelated adults of various ages and cord blood to test whether fetal clonotypes persist. Replicate twin experiments were performed at different times using different library preparation protocols to rule out contamination. The research as a whole found: Zero-insertion analyses could be partly confounded by invariant T cells such as MAIT and iNKT, though diverse VJ usage argued against such confounding for most clonotypes. Compared with coincidental sharing between unrelated individuals, out-of-frame TCR alpha sequences shared between twins showed an excess of sequences with low generation probability. In beta out-of-frame sequences, excess twin sharing was weaker, because having fewer shared sequences lowered the signal-to-noise ratio. Conclusions relied on cross-sectional statistical analysis, since the same donors could not be followed over many years. Fewer insertions were carried by abundant cord blood beta clonotypes, a similar but weaker trend appeared in young adult naive repertoires, and no such trend appeared in memory repertoires. Recombination models systematically underestimated out-of-frame TCR alpha sharing in monozygotic twins but agreed with sharing between unrelated individuals.

Including cysteine and phenylalanine, the CDR3 has 16 amino acids. Here the CDR3 DNA is all that survives: 48 bases in frame from base 1. CDR1 SGDLS and CDR2 YYNGEE are derived from the germline V gene. Ends trimmed: V by 4 bases, J by 0 bases; bases unmatched to a gene: 9. The receptor library was made with 5' RACE. This sample was sequenced with an Illumina HiSeq 2000. A universal primer binding site was added through template switching, and the final cDNA carried a unique molecular identifier so that TCR cDNA molecules could be counted accurately. Specific primers in the conserved constant-segment region were used to synthesize first-strand cDNA for the TCR alpha and beta chains. To control for contamination, every cDNA library was double barcoded, receiving both a SMART-Mk sample barcode and Illumina barcodes. TruSeq adapter sequences, together with Illumina sample barcodes, were added in two successive PCR steps. The Illumina HiSeq platform was used with custom primers to sequence TCR alpha and beta cDNA libraries. As for the authors' bioinformatics: Raw reads were processed with MiGEC to extract unique molecular identifiers, and MiXCR was used to determine CDR3 positions. For each individual, recombination models were inferred using an EM algorithm with the repgenHMM and IGoR tools. The tcR package in R was used for shared clonotype analysis, with sharing normalized by the product of cloneset sizes. Out-of-frame nonproductive sequences were analyzed to study raw recombination free of thymic and clonal selection effects. TCRdb reprocessing: public reads trimmed at Q25 with fastp, clones called with MiXCR, in-frame beta chains kept. Rows merge per CDR3 protein into single entries with the most common DNA and genes. The authors' filters were not applied to this entry. The sample yields roughly 690,000 distinct CDR3 sequences; 6.1% were counted once. The ten largest make up 1.5% to 2% of the sample.

All donors were healthy Caucasians. Three unrelated non-twin adults were also sequenced: a male aged 18 to 29, a male aged 50 to 60 and a female aged 50 to 60. Using Miltenyi CD45RO+ enrichment and human naive T-cell isolation kits, memory (CD45RO+) and naive T cells were isolated from PBMC. Comment on this clonotype: The specificity of this receptor is unknown. The sample holds no much larger clone one base away, and base qualities are not on file.

The receptor was isolated from a man aged 18 to 30 in good health. The chain is assembled from TRBV9 and TRBJ1-2, with 7 bases matching TRBD1. Sequencing was performed on naive T cells sorted from blood. This specimen's cell subset or site label, interpreted: cells isolated with a human naive T-cell isolation kit. The base sequence is TGTGCCAGCAGCCCAGGGACAGCTATTTCTAACTATGGCTACACCTTC. It codes for CASSPGTAISNYGYTF.